This record covers a single T cell receptor (beta chain). Per the study methods: Counts of nucleated cells, estimated from reference gene primer amplification, were obtained. Assay: immunoSEQ multiplex PCR; the TCRdb copy retains only in-frame clones and omits some. That table furnishes V, J and clone size, whereas the DNA furnished D and trimming. The sample holds 150,000 to 200,000 clones, around 86% seen once. In Seattle, patients joined the study during active infection and were tracked longitudinally. Germline CDR1 reads SGHTA; CDR2 reads FQGNSA. The V gene lost 5 bases and the J gene lost 2 bases, with 19 bases spanning the gap. The length of the CDR3 is 16 residues. This entry belongs to a study of blood T cell repertoires in COVID-19. Study in general: The study drew acute and convalescent COVID-19 samples from the United States, Italy and Spain. In each case, the material was cDNA or gDNA derived from T cells, B-cell-depleted T cells, or PBMCs.

V gene TRBV7-2 combines with J gene TRBJ2-7, with D perhaps matching TRBD2 (6 bases). What was sequenced was peripheral blood. This TCR was recovered from a woman aged 80 or over with COVID-19, enrolled during active disease. CDR3 region: CASSQILAPGTYEQYF. The CDR3 DNA reads as TGTGCCAGCAGCCAGATTCTAGCGCCTGGAACCTACGAGCAGTACTTC.